This section outlines one T cell receptor (beta chain) sequence together with its context. This sample was taken from a study of blood T cell repertoires in COVID-19. Study-level information: The origin of the acute and convalescent COVID-19 samples was the United States, Italy and Spain. Sources were T cells, B-cell-depleted T cells, or PBMCs; the material itself was cDNA or gDNA.

Authors' methods: For nucleated cells, counts were estimated from reference gene primer amplification. The assay was immunoSEQ multiplex PCR, and TCRdb's table has in-frame clones only and misses some. V and J calls and clone size follow that table, whereas D and trimming were derived from the DNA. The table shows some 50,000 clones, with about 90% occurring only once. This CDR3 spans 17 amino acids. The V gene's germline CDR1 is SGHRS and CDR2 YFSETQ. Trimming took 4 bases from V and 0 from J, leaving 16 bases between them. The chain recombines TRBV5-1 with TRBJ1-4; unclear D gene. The source of this sequence is a human donor in a cohort sampled during active COVID-19. Sequencing was carried out using peripheral blood. In DNA, the CDR3 is TGCGCCAGCAGCGGTGTTGAGGGCCTAACAACTAATGAAAAACTGTTTTTT. Protein: CASSGVEGLTTNEKLFF.